The 6 T cell receptor beta chains below all came from one sample that was sequenced in a study of read filtering for tumor transcriptome and immune sequencing. From approximately 430 ng of RNA, a library with molecular barcoded alpha/delta and beta/gamma adaptors was made. TCRdb recomputed calls from the reads with MiXCR, one row per CDR3 protein. The data hold approximately 57,000 distinct CDR3 sequences, with roughly 12% observed a single time. Sample: a population of CD138-negative cells sorted from bone marrow. These receptor sequences come from a donor aged 40 or older with multiple myeloma.

This clonotype was observed many times. The chain is built from TRBV11-2 and TRBJ2-7; a possible D gene is TRBD1 (5 bases). V was pared by 1 base and J by 6 bases, with 13 bases between. The germline V gene encodes CDR1 SGHAT and CDR2 FQNNGV. This CDR3 contains 14 residues. The CDR3 sequence: CASSLVGEAREQYF. CDR3 nucleotides: TGTGCCAGCAGCTTAGTAGGGGAAGCTCGCGAGCAGTACTTC. Looking up the rest from reference TRBV11-2 and TRBJ2-7 gives the full variable domain: EAGVAQSPRYKIIEKRQSVAFWCNPISGHATLYWYQQILGQGPKLLIQFQNNGVVDDSQLPKDRFSAERLKGVDSTLKIQPAKLEDSAVYLCASSLVGEAREQYFGPGTRLTVT.

This clonotype showed up many times. The gene calls are TRBV5-1 and TRBJ1-5, with 11 bases aligning to TRBD1. The J segment lost 5 bases and the V segment lost 1 base, leaving 8 bases of the junction unmatched. The CDR3 consists of 17 residues. CDR1 SGHRS and CDR2 YFSETQ come from the germline V gene. CDR3 protein: CASSLYPDRGRDQPQHF. CDR3 DNA sequence: TGCGCCAGCAGCTTGTACCCGGACAGGGGGCGCGATCAGCCCCAGCATTTT.

This clonotype showed up just a few times. An end of the junction does not agree with germline; a read error may underlie this. The chain joins TRBV7-2 to TRBJ2-7; D is unresolved. Germline-derived CDR1 and CDR2 are SGHTA and FQGNSA. This CDR3 contains 13 residues. CDR3 sequence reads: CASSLGNAYEQYF. As DNA, the CDR3 is TGTGCCAGCAGCTTGGGCAATGCCTACGAGCAGTACTTT.

Turning to this clonotype: A much bigger clone sits one base away, suggesting this may be a read error. The rearrangement uses TRBV20-1 and TRBJ2-3; D remains unclear. CDR3 size: 10 residues. CDR1 DFQATT and CDR2 SNEGSKA come from the germline V gene (reference sequence). The CDR3 bases are TGCAGTTCTAGTTCAGATACGCAGTATTTT. Translating it yields CSSSSDTQYF.

In regard to this clonotype: With a much larger clone just one base away, this may be a read error. The gene calls are TRBV20-1 and TRBJ2-2; 10 bases line up with TRBD2. The CDR3 length is 14 residues. CDR1 is DFQATT and CDR2 is SNEGSKA in the germline V gene (reference sequence). CDR3 nucleotide sequence: TGCAGTGCCGTAGCGGGGGGTAGCACCAGGGAGCTGTTTTTT. This encodes CSAVAGGSTRELFF.

This clonotype was recorded at least ten times. The rearrangement uses TRBV4-2 and TRBJ2-7, with TRBD1 as a possible D gene (6 bases). Germline CDR1 is LGHNA and CDR2 is YNFKEQ. The CDR3 extends over 16 amino acids. The V and J ends lost 0 bases and 0 bases respectively, with 12 bases between them. CDR3: CASSQEGGASSYEQYF. The DNA for the CDR3 is TGTGCCAGCAGCCAAGAAGGGGGTGCGAGCTCCTACGAGCAGTACTTC.